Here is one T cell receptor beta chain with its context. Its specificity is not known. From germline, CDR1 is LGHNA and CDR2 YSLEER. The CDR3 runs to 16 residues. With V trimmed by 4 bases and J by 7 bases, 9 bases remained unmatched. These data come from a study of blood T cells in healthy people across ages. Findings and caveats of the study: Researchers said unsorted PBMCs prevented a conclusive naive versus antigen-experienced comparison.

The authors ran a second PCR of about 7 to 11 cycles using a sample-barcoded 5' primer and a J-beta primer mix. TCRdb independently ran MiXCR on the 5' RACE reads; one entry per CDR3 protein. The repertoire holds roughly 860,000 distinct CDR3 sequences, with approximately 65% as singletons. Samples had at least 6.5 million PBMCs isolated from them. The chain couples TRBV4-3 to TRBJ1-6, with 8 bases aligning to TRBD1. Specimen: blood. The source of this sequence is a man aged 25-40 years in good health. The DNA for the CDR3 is TGCGCCAGCAGCCTCGGACAGGGAGTCGAAAATTCACCCCTCCACTTT. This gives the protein CASSLGQGVENSPLHF.